The 7 T cell receptor beta chains in this list originate from one sample, sequenced in a study of T cells expressing NK-cell markers. TCRdb reprocessed the 5' RACE reads and reports one entry per CDR3 protein, with no DNA. The table gives about 440,000 distinct CDR3 sequences; the top ten clones make up approximately 7% of it. Sequenced input: blood T cells: a sorted CD56 or NKG2C T cell subset, CD4+ or CD8+ T cells, or bulk PBMC T cells (not recorded which). The receptors here all came from a woman between 18 and 70 years old in good health.

V is TRBV5-1 and J is TRBJ2-7. The CDR3 sequence is 14 residues long. Germline CDR1 is SGHRS and CDR2 is YFSETQ. The CDR3 here is CASSLIQGPHEQYF.

V usage is TRBV6-2 or TRBV6-3 and J usage is TRBJ2-2; TCRdb reports TRBD2, a call that lacks DNA to check it against. The CDR3 has 14 amino acids. Germline loops: CDR1 MNHEY, CDR2 SVGEGT. CDR3 amino acids: CASSLTSLTGELFF.

The V and J genes are TRBV20-1 and TRBJ2-5. The CDR3 has 13 amino acids. In germline, CDR1 is DFQATT, CDR2 SNEGSKA (reference sequence). The CDR3 loop reads CSARDPQKETQYF.

The genes are TRBV2 and TRBJ1-2; lacking DNA, the TRBD1 call made by TCRdb goes unchecked. The CDR3 is 15 residues long. Germline V gene lookup returns CDR1 SNHLY and CDR2 FYNNEI. The CDR3 sequence is CASTETRGERYGYTF.

This chain connects TRBV20-1 to TRBJ2-4. The CDR3 is made up of 14 amino acids. Germline CDR1 reads DFQATT; CDR2 reads SNEGSKA (reference sequence). This chain's CDR3 is CSARERLAENIQYF.

V is TRBV20-1 and J is TRBJ2-3; the D gene TCRdb calls, TRBD2, cannot be checked with no DNA. This CDR3 region has 17 residues. Germline V gene sequence: CDR1 DFQATT, CDR2 SNEGSKA (reference sequence). The CDR3 protein is CSAPGTSGGFSTDTQYF.

CDR3 residues: CASSPGAGSEAFF. The chain recombines TRBV27 with TRBJ1-1; TCRdb picks TRBD1, but there is no DNA to check that call. Germline V gene sequence: CDR1 MNHEY, CDR2 SMNVEV (reference sequence). CDR3 length: 13 amino acids.